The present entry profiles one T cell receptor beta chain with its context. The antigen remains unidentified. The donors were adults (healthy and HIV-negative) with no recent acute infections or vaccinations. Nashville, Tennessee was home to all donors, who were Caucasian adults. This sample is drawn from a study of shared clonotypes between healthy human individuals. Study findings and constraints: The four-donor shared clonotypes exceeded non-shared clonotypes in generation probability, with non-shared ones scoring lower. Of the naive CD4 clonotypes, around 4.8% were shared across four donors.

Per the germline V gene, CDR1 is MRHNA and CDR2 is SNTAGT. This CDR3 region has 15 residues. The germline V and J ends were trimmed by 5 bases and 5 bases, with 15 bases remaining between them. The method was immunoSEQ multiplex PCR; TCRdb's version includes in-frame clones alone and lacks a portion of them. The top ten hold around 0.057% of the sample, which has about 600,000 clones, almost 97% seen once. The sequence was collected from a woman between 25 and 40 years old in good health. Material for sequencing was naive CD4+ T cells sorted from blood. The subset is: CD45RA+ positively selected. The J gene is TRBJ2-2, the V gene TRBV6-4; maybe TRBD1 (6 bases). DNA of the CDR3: TGTGCCAGCAGTAATGCGACAGGTCCTACCGGGGAGCTGTTTTTT. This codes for CASSNATGPTGELFF.